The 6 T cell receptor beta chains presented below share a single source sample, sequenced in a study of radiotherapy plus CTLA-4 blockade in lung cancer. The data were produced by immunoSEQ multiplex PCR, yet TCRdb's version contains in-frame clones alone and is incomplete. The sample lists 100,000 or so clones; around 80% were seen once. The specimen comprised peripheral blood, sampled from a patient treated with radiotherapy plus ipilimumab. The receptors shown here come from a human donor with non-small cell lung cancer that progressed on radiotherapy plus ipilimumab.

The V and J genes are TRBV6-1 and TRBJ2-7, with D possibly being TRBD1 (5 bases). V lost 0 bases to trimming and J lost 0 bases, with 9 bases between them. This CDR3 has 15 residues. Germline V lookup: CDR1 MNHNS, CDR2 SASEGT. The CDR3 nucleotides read TGTGCCAGCAGTGAAGCGACAGCCAGCTCCTACGAGCAGTACTTC. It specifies CASSEATASSYEQYF.

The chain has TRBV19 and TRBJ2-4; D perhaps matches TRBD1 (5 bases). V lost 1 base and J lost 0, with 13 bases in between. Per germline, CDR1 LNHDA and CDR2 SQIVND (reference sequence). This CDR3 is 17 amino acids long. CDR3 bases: TGTGCCAGTAGTATAGGAAGGGGAACCTTAGCCAAAAACATTCAGTACTTC. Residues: CASSIGRGTLAKNIQYF. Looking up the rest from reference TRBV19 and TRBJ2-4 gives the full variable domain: DGGITQSPKYLFRKEGQNVTLSCEQNLNHDAMYWYRQDPGQGLRLIYYSQIVNDFQKGDIAEGYSVSREKKESFPLTVTSAQKNPTAFYLCASSIGRGTLAKNIQYFGAGTRLSVL.

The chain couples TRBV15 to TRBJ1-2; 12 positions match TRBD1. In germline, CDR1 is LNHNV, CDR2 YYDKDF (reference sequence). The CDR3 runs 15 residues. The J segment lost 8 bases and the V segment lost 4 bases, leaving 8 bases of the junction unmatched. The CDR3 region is CATSKGTGGALGYTF. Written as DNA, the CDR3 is TGTGCCACCAGCAAAGGGACAGGGGGCGCTTTGGGCTACACCTTC.

The CDR3 DNA is TGTGCCAGCAGCTTGTTGGCAGAGACCCAGTACTTC. It is translated as CASSLLAETQYF. V is TRBV5-4 and J is TRBJ2-5; D remains ambiguous. CDR3 size: 12 residues. V was clipped by 1 base and J by 4 bases, with 5 bases between them. The germline V gene encodes CDR1 SGHNT and CDR2 YYREEE (reference sequence).

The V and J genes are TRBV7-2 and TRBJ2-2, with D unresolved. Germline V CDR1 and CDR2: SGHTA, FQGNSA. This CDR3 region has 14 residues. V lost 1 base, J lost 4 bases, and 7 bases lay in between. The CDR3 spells CASSLGIFTGELFF. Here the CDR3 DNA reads TGTGCCAGCAGCTTAGGGATCTTCACCGGGGAGCTGTTTTTT.

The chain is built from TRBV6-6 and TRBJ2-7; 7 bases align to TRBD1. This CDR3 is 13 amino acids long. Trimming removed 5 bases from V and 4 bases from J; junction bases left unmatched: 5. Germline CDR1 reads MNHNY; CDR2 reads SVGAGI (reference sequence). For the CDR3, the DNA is TGTGCCAGCAGTAGGGACAGCTTTTACGAGCAGTACTTC. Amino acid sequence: CASSRDSFYEQYF.